A single T cell receptor (beta chain) is shown here with its context. These data belong to a study of blood T cell repertoires in COVID-19. The overall study: Sites in the United States, Italy and Spain provided acute and convalescent COVID-19 samples.

Here immunoSEQ multiplex PCR was the method, and the copy in TCRdb shows in-frame clones only, minus some. The table lists 150,000 to 200,000 clones, about 80% of them singletons. Sequencing input: peripheral blood. This TCR came from a woman of 80 years or more with acute or convalescent COVID-19.

Here the CDR3 reads CASSVAPRAVESGTQYF. CDR3 nucleotide sequence: TGTGCCAGCAGCGTAGCGCCAAGAGCGGTAGAGTCTGGTACGCAGTATTTT. The V and J genes are TRBV9 and TRBJ2-3, with D maybe TRBD2 (5 bases). Germline values: CDR1 SGDLS, CDR2 YYNGEE. This CDR3 spans 17 amino acids. V lost 0 bases to trimming and J lost 8 bases, with 22 bases between them. The full variable domain, its missing parts supplied by reference TRBV9 and TRBJ2-3, is DSGVTQTPKHLITATGQRVTLRCSPRSGDLSVYWYQQSLDQGLQFLIQYYNGEERAKGNILERFSAQQFPDLHSELNLSSLELGDSALYFCASSVAPRAVESGTQYFGPGTRLTVL.